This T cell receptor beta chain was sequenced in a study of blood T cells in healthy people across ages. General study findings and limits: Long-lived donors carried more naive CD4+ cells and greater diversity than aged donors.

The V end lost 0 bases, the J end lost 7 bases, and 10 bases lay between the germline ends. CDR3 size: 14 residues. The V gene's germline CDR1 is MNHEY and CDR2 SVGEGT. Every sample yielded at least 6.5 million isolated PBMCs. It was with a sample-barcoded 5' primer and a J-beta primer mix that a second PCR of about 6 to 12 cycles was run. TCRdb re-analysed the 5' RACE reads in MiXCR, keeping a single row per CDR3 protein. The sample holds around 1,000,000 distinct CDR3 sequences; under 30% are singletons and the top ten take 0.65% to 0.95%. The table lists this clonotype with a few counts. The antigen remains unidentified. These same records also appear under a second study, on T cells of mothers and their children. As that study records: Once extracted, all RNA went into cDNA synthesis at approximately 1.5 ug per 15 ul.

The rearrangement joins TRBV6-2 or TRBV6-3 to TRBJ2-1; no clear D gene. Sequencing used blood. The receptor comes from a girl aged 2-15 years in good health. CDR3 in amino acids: CASSYSPLGNEQFF. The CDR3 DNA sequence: TGTGCCAGCAGTTACTCGCCCCTGGGGAATGAGCAGTTCTTC.